This TCR beta chain was sequenced in a study of cytotoxic CD8 clonotypes in ibrutinib-treated CLL. On the study more broadly: On average, more than 85,000 productive rearrangements and 255,043 productive templates per sample.

A remark on this clone: The antigen is not known.

CDR3 size: 17 residues. Germline lookup yields CDR1 PRHDT and CDR2 FYEKMQ (reference sequence). Trimming removed 3 bases at V and 5 bases at J, with 22 bases between. Using immunoSEQ multiplex PCR, the repertoire was profiled, and TCRdb retains in-frame clones only, with some absent. The sample has about 130,000 clones, about 85% seen once. General observations from the study: Exceeding age-matched healthy donors, baseline clonality also tracked the counts of circulating CD8+ T cells. Samples were collected at differing times from sustained-remission and progressing patients.

The origin of this receptor is a human donor with chronic lymphocytic leukemia. The sequenced sample was PBMCs, obtained after 24 months of ibrutinib treatment. This chain connects TRBV13 to TRBJ2-5; D is possibly TRBD1 (6 bases). CDR3 sequence (DNA): TGTGCCAGCAGCTTTCTCCGACAGGCTTCGGTTTGGGAGACCCAGTACTTC. This sequence encodes CASSFLRQASVWETQYF.